These 22 T cell receptor beta chains came from one sample sequenced in a study of cytomegalovirus exposure and HLA in healthy donors (dated by TCRdb to 2015 to 2018). Libraries were made using the immunoSEQ multiplex PCR assay. The immuneACCESS repertoire file appears here via TCRdb, limited to in-frame rearrangements. These files lack a portion of the clones; in checked studies, under half of the deficit traces to unresolved V genes, and the cause of the others is not known. In this sample the table shows around 66,000 clones, approximately 97% of which occur a single time. The ten largest clonotypes hold around 1.6% of the sample. The sample comprised PBMCs. These receptors were obtained from a woman between 18 and 29 years old in good health and CMV-seropositive.

This clone was recorded once. The V gene is TRBV11-2, the J gene TRBJ1-5, with 7 nucleotides matching TRBD1. V shed 5 bases and J 1 base; nucleotides not matched to a gene: 2. Germline V gene sequence: CDR1 SGHAT, CDR2 FQNNGV. The CDR3 consists of 14 residues. Here the CDR3 reads CASSMTGSNQPQHF. CDR3 nucleotide sequence: TGTGCCAGCAGCATGACAGGGAGCAATCAGCCCCAGCATTTT.

The V and J genes are TRBV10-1 and TRBJ2-3; D is undetermined. From germline, CDR1 is WNHNN and CDR2 SYGVQD (reference sequence). The CDR3 totals 13 residues. Trimming left V 7 bases short and J 6 bases short, with 14 bases between. In DNA, the CDR3 is TGCGCCAGCAACGACGGTGGAGCCGATACGCAGTATTTT. The encoded protein is CASNDGGADTQYF.

The gene calls are TRBV9 and TRBJ2-3, with D unresolved. CDR1 is SGDLS and CDR2 is YYNGEE in the germline V gene. The V end was cut by 0 bases, the J end by 4 bases, with 6 bases between. The CDR3 length is 13 residues. The CDR3 nucleotides read TGTGCCAGCAGCGTAGCTTCGGCAGATACGCAGTATTTT. Its protein product is CASSVASADTQYF. The full variable domain, its missing parts supplied by reference TRBV9 and TRBJ2-3, is DSGVTQTPKHLITATGQRVTLRCSPRSGDLSVYWYQQSLDQGLQFLIQYYNGEERAKGNILERFSAQQFPDLHSELNLSSLELGDSALYFCASSVASADTQYFGPGTRLTVL.

The V and J genes are TRBV2 and TRBJ2-3; 8 nucleotides line up with TRBD2. This CDR3 is 13 amino acids long. Unmatched junction bases numbered 2, after V lost 5 bases and J lost 4 bases. In germline, CDR1 is SNHLY, CDR2 FYNNEI. The CDR3 region has the DNA TGTGCCAGCAGTTCGGGGGGGGCAGATACGCAGTATTTT. Protein product: CASSSGGADTQYF.

V is TRBV5-6 and J is TRBJ2-7; 7 bases fit TRBD1. Germline V gene lookup returns CDR1 SGHDT and CDR2 YYEEEE. The V segment lost 4 bases and the J segment 6 bases; nucleotides outside the gene matches: 4. The CDR3 extends over 12 amino acids. CDR3 amino acids: CASSRRGSEQYF. The CDR3 coding sequence is TGTGCCAGCAGCCGCAGGGGGAGCGAGCAGTACTTC.

The chain carries TRBV29-1 and TRBJ2-7; weak D call: TRBD2 (5 bases). Germline values: CDR1 SQVTM, CDR2 ANQGSEA. CDR3 size: 13 residues. Between the trimmed V and J ends, which lost 2 bases and 0 bases, there was a span of 8 bases. CDR3 in DNA: TGCAGCGTTGAATCGGGGATCTCCTACGAGCAGTACTTC. It translates to CSVESGISYEQYF.

V usage is TRBV5-1 and J usage is TRBJ2-7, with D uncertain. With 0 bases removed from V and 2 bases from J, the gap between germline ends came to 9 bases. Germline values: CDR1 SGHRS, CDR2 YFSETQ. The CDR3 is 14 residues long. The chain's CDR3 is CASSLGRQTYEQYF. As DNA, the CDR3 is TGCGCCAGCAGCTTGGGCAGGCAAACCTACGAGCAGTACTTC.

This sequence joins TRBV10-3 and TRBJ2-6, with a tentative D call TRBD1 (7 bases). The CDR3 totals 19 residues. Trimming left V 3 bases short and J 2 bases short, with 20 bases between. The germline V gene encodes CDR1 ENHRY and CDR2 SYGVKD. CDR3 in amino acids: CAISDPSGGRGAGANVLTF. Written as DNA, the CDR3 is TGTGCCATCAGTGACCCATCAGGGGGGAGAGGTGCTGGGGCCAACGTCCTGACTTTC.

In its sample, this clone was seen once. The chain uses TRBV27 and TRBJ2-5, with TRBD2 matching over 8 bases. The J segment lost 7 bases and the V segment lost 4 bases, leaving 8 bases of the junction unmatched. Germline CDR1 and CDR2: MNHEY and SMNVEV (reference sequence). CDR3 length equals 14 residues. For the CDR3, the DNA is TGTGCCAGCAGTTCGGGACTAGGGGGGGGGACCCAGTACTTC. It encodes CASSSGLGGGTQYF.

This sequence joins TRBV4-1 and TRBJ2-4, with 7 bases that match TRBD2. In germline, CDR1 is MGHRA, CDR2 YSYEKL. The V and J ends lost 4 bases and 4 bases, in that order; junction bases with no gene match: 13. CDR3 length: 17 amino acids. Written as DNA, the CDR3 is TGCGCCAGCAGCCGCACTGTCGGGCTAGCGGAGAAAAACATTCAGTACTTC. Translation gives CASSRTVGLAEKNIQYF.

The rearrangement uses TRBV27 and TRBJ1-1, with D maybe TRBD1 (6 bases). Looked up from germline, CDR1 is MNHEY and CDR2 is SMNVEV (reference sequence). Trimming took off 5 bases at V and 2 bases at J, with 12 bases between the two ends. CDR3 size: 14 residues. CDR3 sequence reads: CASSTLRGNTEAFF. The DNA of the CDR3 is TGTGCCAGCAGTACCCTCAGGGGCAACACTGAAGCTTTCTTT.

Note on this clone: A junction end diverges from the germline sequence, so it may reflect a read error. This chain links TRBV6-5 with TRBJ2-7; TRBD1 matches 11 bases. The CDR3 extends over 16 amino acids. Germline loops: CDR1 MNHEY, CDR2 SVGAGI. CDR3 amino acids: CASSYTRTGGSHEQYF. The CDR3 nucleotides are TGTGCCAGCAGTTACACCAGGACAGGGGGCTCCCACGAGCAGTACTTC.

The chain recombines TRBV2 with TRBJ2-7, with 9 bases aligning to TRBD2. V dropped 0 bases and J dropped 5; count of bases not matched to a gene: 5. The CDR3 sequence is 15 residues long. Germline values: CDR1 SNHLY, CDR2 FYNNEI. This CDR3 reads CASSEAQREVHEQYF. For the CDR3, the DNA is TGTGCCAGCAGTGAAGCGCAGCGGGAGGTCCACGAGCAGTACTTC.

V gene TRBV10-1 combines with J gene TRBJ2-2, with 11 bases aligning to TRBD2. Germline V CDR1 and CDR2: WNHNN, SYGVQD (reference sequence). V dropped 3 bases and J dropped 6; count of bases not matched to a gene: 3. CDR3 length: 15 amino acids. The CDR3 DNA sequence: TGCGCCAGCAGTGAAACTAGCGGGAGTTCCGGGGAGCTGTTTTTT. This encodes CASSETSGSSGELFF.

The chain employs TRBV18 and TRBJ1-3; TRBD1 agrees at 8 bases. Germline trimming cut 3 bases from V and 0 bases from J; bases unmatched to any gene: 13. Germline CDR1 is KGHSH and CDR2 is LQKENI. The CDR3 spans 19 residues. CDR3 region: CASSPPGQEYANSGNTIYF. The CDR3 DNA reads TGTGCCAGCTCACCTCCGGGACAGGAATACGCAAACTCTGGAAACACCATATATTTT. The entire variable domain, with the rest obtained from reference TRBV18 and TRBJ1-3, is as follows: NAGVMQNPRHLVRRRGQEARLRCSPMKGHSHVYWYRQLPEEGLKFMVYLQKENIIDESGMPKERFSAEFPKEGPSILRIQQVVRGDSAAYFCASSPPGQEYANSGNTIYFGEGSWLTVV.

The chain recombines TRBV19 with TRBJ1-5; 7 nucleotides align to TRBD1. The germline V gene has CDR1 LNHDA and CDR2 SQIVND (reference sequence). The CDR3 runs to 20 residues. The ends lost 6 bases at V and 0 bases at J; junction bases unmatched: 20. The CDR3 DNA reads as TGTGCCAGTAGCCGTCGTTGGACAGGCGATGGTTGGAATAGCAATCAGCCCCAGCATTTT. Protein sequence: CASSRRWTGDGWNSNQPQHF.

This clone was seen a single time. The chain carries TRBV28 and TRBJ1-2; D is uncertain. The V end was cut by 8 bases, the J end by 4 bases, with 11 bases between. Germline assignment: CDR1 MDHEN and CDR2 SYDVKM. The CDR3 spans 12 residues. The DNA of the CDR3 is TGTGCCAGCCTGAGAGAGTTCTATGGCTACACCTTC. Its translation: CASLREFYGYTF.

This chain links TRBV27 with TRBJ2-3; D uncertain. Trimming removed 2 bases from V and 0 bases from J, with 3 bases in between. Germline CDR1 and CDR2: MNHEY and SMNVEV (reference sequence). CDR3 size: 13 residues. The CDR3 loop reads CASSLPSTDTQYF. The CDR3 coding sequence is TGTGCCAGCAGTTTACCGAGCACAGATACGCAGTATTTT.

The chain uses TRBV4-2 and TRBJ2-4; TRBD2 agrees at 10 bases. The length of the CDR3 is 15 residues. Germline V gives CDR1 LGHNA, CDR2 YNFKEQ. V was pared by 2 bases and J by 5 bases, with 3 bases of the junction left unmatched. The CDR3 spells CASSQTGLAENIQYF. The CDR3 bases are TGTGCCAGCAGCCAAACTGGACTAGCGGAAAACATTCAGTACTTC.

V gene TRBV7-9 combines with J gene TRBJ2-1, with TRBD2 as a possible D gene (7 bases). V was shortened by 5 bases and J by 8 bases, with 19 bases between the two germline ends. The CDR3 is made up of 15 amino acids. The germline V gene has CDR1 SEHNR and CDR2 FQNEAQ (reference sequence). In nucleotides, the CDR3 is TGTGCCAGCAGCCCCGCGGAGGGGGGGGGACATGAGCAGTTCTTC. Translated, it gives CASSPAEGGGHEQFF.

The V call is TRBV27, the J call TRBJ2-5; tentatively, D is TRBD1 (6 bases). CDR3 length: 14 amino acids. V lost 3 bases to trimming and J lost 1 base, with 9 bases between them. Looked up from germline, CDR1 is MNHEY and CDR2 is SMNVEV (reference sequence). The chain's CDR3 is CASSFTGFQETQYF. The DNA for the CDR3 is TGTGCCAGCAGTTTCACAGGGTTCCAAGAGACCCAGTACTTC.

The chain uses TRBV2 and TRBJ1-5; TRBD1 matches 7 bases. This CDR3 region has 13 residues. Trimming took 4 bases from V and 8 from J; bases not matched to a gene: 5. Per the germline V gene, CDR1 is SNHLY and CDR2 is FYNNEI. This CDR3 reads CASSGQGGKPQHF. CDR3 nucleotides: TGTGCCAGCAGTGGACAGGGTGGGAAGCCCCAGCATTTT.